The rows below give T cell receptor beta chains drawn from one sample of a study of PD-1 blockade in mismatch repair-deficient tumors. Produced via immunoSEQ multiplex PCR; TCRdb's table is partial and in-frame only. The table records about 120,000 clones, 88% of them present only once. Source: peripheral blood, taken approximately 73 weeks after starting pembrolizumab. The receptors stem from an adult with mismatch repair-deficient cancer. The CDR3 runs from the conserved cysteine through the conserved F or W. D genes are given only for firm matches. Clone size appears in some rows only: once, few, many, or a class for an expanded clone.

j_call v_call clone_size d_call cdr3_aa cdr3_nt
TRBJ2-7 TRBV27 once . CASSSLGVHLSYEQYF TGTGCCAGCAGTTCCCTAGGGGTGCACCTATCCTACGAGCAGTACTTC
TRBJ2-3 TRBV9 . . CASSLSGSTDTQYF TGTGCCAGCAGCTTAAGCGGGAGCACAGATACGCAGTATTTT
TRBJ1-1 TRBV14 . . CASSQEGGGWNTEAFF TGTGCCAGCAGCCAAGAAGGTGGGGGATGGAACACTGAAGCTTTCTTT
TRBJ2-7 TRBV4-2 few TRBD1 CASSQGDRESYEQYF TGTGCCAGCAGCCAAGGAGACAGGGAGTCCTACGAGCAGTACTTC
TRBJ2-3 TRBV18 . . CASSPSTDTQYF TGTGCCAGCTCGCCTAGCACAGATACGCAGTATTTT
TRBJ2-7 TRBV7-3 . TRBD1 CASSLSGTGTHEQYF TGTGCCAGCAGCTTAAGCGGGACAGGGACACACGAGCAGTACTTC
TRBJ2-3 TRBV10-1 . . CASSDQDSSTDTQYF TGCGCCAGCAGTGACCAGGACTCTAGCACAGATACGCAGTATTTT
TRBJ2-7 TRBV20-1 few TRBD2 CSARGGLLQYF TGCAGTGCTAGAGGGGGACTACTCCAGTACTTC
TRBJ2-7 TRBV9 . TRBD2 CASSVGSGSHEQYF TGTGCCAGCAGCGTAGGTAGCGGGAGTCACGAGCAGTACTTC
TRBJ2-7 TRBV4-1 . . CASSQKTSYEQYF TGCGCCAGCAGCCAAAAGACTAGTTACGAGCAGTACTTC
TRBJ2-5 TRBV5-4 . . CASSSPEGGVRQETQYF TGTGCCAGCAGCTCTCCTGAGGGGGGCGTGAGACAAGAGACCCAGTACTTC
TRBJ2-7 TRBV5-1 . TRBD2 CASSLVSSGRKPDEQYF TGCGCCAGCAGCTTGGTTTCTAGCGGGAGAAAACCTGACGAGCAGTACTTC
TRBJ2-1 TRBV28 . . CASSFPPLNEQFF TGTGCCAGCAGTTTCCCTCCATTGAATGAGCAGTTCTTC
TRBJ1-2 TRBV11-2 . TRBD1 CASSPRTGFSTYGYTF TGTGCCAGCAGCCCCCGGACAGGCTTTTCTACCTATGGCTACACCTTC
TRBJ1-2 TRBV5-4 . . CASSALPGISYGYTF TGTGCCAGCAGCGCGCTCCCAGGGATATCCTATGGCTACACCTTC
TRBJ1-4 TRBV28 . TRBD1 CASSFPTGEMNEKLFF TGTGCCAGCAGTTTCCCTACAGGGGAGATGAATGAAAAACTGTTTTTT
TRBJ1-2 TRBV2 . TRBD1 CASSEAKTGNYGYTF TGTGCCAGCAGTGAAGCAAAGACAGGGAACTATGGCTACACCTTC
TRBJ2-4 TRBV11-1 . . CASSWKGKGIQYF TGTGCCAGCAGCTGGAAGGGGAAAGGCATTCAGTACTTC
TRBJ2-3 TRBV9 . . CASRGAGSTDTQYF TGTGCCAGCCGAGGGGCGGGTAGCACAGATACGCAGTATTTT
TRBJ2-3 TRBV7-9 . . CASLAFSTDTQYF TGTGCCAGTTTAGCGTTTAGCACAGATACGCAGTATTTT
TRBJ2-3 TRBV9 . TRBD2 CASSHPRTSGRTTDTQYF TGTGCCAGCAGCCACCCCAGGACTAGCGGGAGGACCACAGATACGCAGTATTTT
TRBJ2-7 TRBV4-3 . . CASSQGRAYEQYF TGCGCCAGCAGCCAAGGCCGCGCTTACGAGCAGTACTTC
TRBJ1-1 TRBV5-4 few . CASRLPGGNTEAFF TGTGCCAGCAGACTCCCTGGGGGAAACACTGAAGCTTTCTTT
TRBJ2-6 TRBV5-6 once . CASSERPSGANVLTF TGTGCCAGCAGCGAGAGGCCCTCTGGGGCCAACGTCCTGACTTTC
TRBJ2-7 TRBV6-5 . . CASSPRPNYEQYF TGTGCCAGCAGTCCTAGACCAAACTACGAGCAGTACTTC
TRBJ2-7 TRBV6-1 . TRBD2 CASSGVSGRDGYEQYF TGTGCCAGCAGTGGGGTTAGCGGGAGAGATGGCTACGAGCAGTACTTC
TRBJ1-1 TRBV4-2 . . CASSPDPTGRLEAFF TGTGCCAGCAGCCCCGACCCGACAGGTCGCCTAGAAGCTTTCTTT
TRBJ2-7 TRBV6-1 . TRBD2 CASSEFGGREDEQYF TGTGCCAGCAGTGAATTCGGCGGGAGGGAGGACGAGCAGTACTTC
TRBJ1-3 TRBV18 . TRBD1 CASSTDRASGNTIYF TGTGCCAGCTCAACGGACAGGGCCTCTGGAAACACCATATATTTT
TRBJ2-3 TRBV27 once . CASSLLVGALNTQYF TGTGCCAGCAGTTTATTAGTAGGGGCCCTCAATACGCAGTATTTT
TRBJ2-7 TRBV6-6 . . CASSYGQNYEQYF TGTGCCAGCAGTTACGGACAGAACTACGAGCAGTACTTC
TRBJ2-7 TRBV4-2 few . CASSPGEGYYEQYF TGTGCCAGCAGCCCGGGAGAAGGATACTACGAGCAGTACTTC
TRBJ2-7 TRBV6-6 . . CASSYGTPYEQYF TGTGCCAGCAGTTACGGGACACCCTACGAGCAGTACTTC
TRBJ1-2 TRBV9 . TRBD1 CASSVGLGGQGNYGYTF TGTGCCAGCAGCGTAGGTCTTGGAGGACAGGGTAACTATGGCTACACCTTC
TRBJ2-7 TRBV29-1 . . CSVEGTASYEQYF TGCAGCGTTGAAGGGACGGCATCCTACGAGCAGTACTTC
TRBJ2-3 TRBV7-2 . TRBD2 CASRFKAGGYTDTQYF TGTGCCAGCAGGTTCAAAGCGGGAGGGTACACAGATACGCAGTATTTT
TRBJ2-7 TRBV11-2 . . CASSLVVDEQYF TGTGCCAGCAGCTTAGTGGTAGACGAGCAGTACTTC
TRBJ2-7 TRBV5-5 . TRBD2 CASSLGELAGGITYEQYF TGTGCCAGCAGCTTGGGAGAACTAGCGGGAGGAATCACCTACGAGCAGTACTTC
TRBJ2-7 TRBV27 . . CASSLVGPSPYEQYF TGTGCCAGCAGTTTAGTTGGACCCTCTCCCTACGAGCAGTACTTC
TRBJ1-5 TRBV28 . . CASNPPSTGSNQPQHF TGTGCCAGCAACCCTCCCTCGACGGGAAGCAATCAGCCCCAGCATTTT
TRBJ2-1 TRBV6-4 once . CASSVGWSTGNEQFF TGTGCCAGCAGTGTCGGGTGGTCGACGGGGAATGAGCAGTTCTTC
TRBJ2-2 TRBV21-1 . . CASNTGMGTGELFF TGTGCCAGCAACACAGGGATGGGCACCGGGGAGCTGTTTTTT
TRBJ1-5 TRBV19 once . CASSISFELYSNQPQHF TGTGCCAGTAGTATCAGCTTTGAACTCTATAGCAATCAGCCCCAGCATTTT